Sequencing of this T cell receptor beta chain was carried out in a study of cytomegalovirus exposure and HLA in healthy donors. Germline trimming cut 3 bases from V and 6 bases from J; bases unmatched to any gene: 8. Germline V lookup: CDR1 SGHNT, CDR2 YYREEE (reference sequence). This CDR3 has 15 amino acids. Concerning this clone itself: What it recognizes is unknown.

This PCR relied on a set of 60 Vbeta primers and 13 Jbeta primers. TCRdb keeps only in-frame clones here, not all; method: immunoSEQ multiplex PCR. The repertoire holds some 150,000 clones, with roughly 65% as singletons. Study observations and caveats: Presence/absence analysis assumed near-uniform sequencing depth across donors. Researchers reported that a few CMV-associated chains were confirmed in vitro as CMV antigen-specific. Reportedly, fewer N-insertions than the approximately 680-donor mean appeared in an Asian-associated ancestry cluster in a later analysis.

This chain uses TRBV5-4 with TRBJ1-1; 10 nucleotides agree with TRBD1. This TCR came from a man between 60 and 70 years old in good health and CMV-seronegative. Source material: PBMCs. The CDR3 is CASSSKDRGPAEAFF. DNA for the CDR3: TGTGCCAGCAGCTCGAAAGACAGGGGGCCAGCTGAAGCTTTCTTT.